A single sample is the source of the 3 T cell receptor beta chains below, sequenced in a study of T cells after yellow fever vaccination. Each CDR3 protein gets one entry after TCRdb re-called the 5' RACE reads with MiXCR. Counted here are about 320,000 distinct CDR3 sequences, approximately 4.5% occurring once; the ten biggest clones make up approximately 19%. Source: PBMCs, taken 15 days after the yellow fever booster vaccination. The receptors come from a man between 18 and 35 years old who received the YFV17D yellow fever vaccine.

This clonotype was recorded at least ten times. The chain combines TRBV7-2 with TRBJ1-2; D is uncertain. Per the germline V gene, CDR1 is SGHTA and CDR2 is FQGNSA. Trimming cost V 5 bases and J 8 bases, with 15 bases left between them. The CDR3 sequence is 13 residues long. Written as DNA, the CDR3 is TGTGCCAGCAGCCCCCGGCGTGACGCGGGCTACACCTTC. It translates to CASSPRRDAGYTF.

There are many counts of this clonotype. This chain uses TRBV6-5 with TRBJ2-1, with TRBD1 matching over 11 bases. CDR3 length: 17 amino acids. Per the germline V gene, CDR1 is MNHEY and CDR2 is SVGAGI. V was pared by 4 bases and J by 4 bases, with 9 bases of the junction left unmatched. The CDR3 sequence: CASSLMPGTGGYNEQFF. CDR3 DNA: TGTGCCAGCAGTTTAATGCCCGGGACAGGGGGGTACAATGAGCAGTTCTTC.

Many counts were recorded for this clonotype. This chain connects TRBV6-2 or TRBV6-3 to TRBJ1-1; TRBD1 might be the D (5 bases). V shed 3 bases and J shed 3 bases, with 14 bases lying between them. Per the germline V gene, CDR1 is MNHEY and CDR2 is SVGEGT. The length of the CDR3 is 15 residues. The CDR3 coding sequence is TGTGCCAGCAGTTATACCAAGGGGTCGTACACTGAAGCTTTCTTT. Its protein is CASSYTKGSYTEAFF.